The clone carrying this T cell receptor (beta chain) came up many times. V shed 0 bases and J 6 bases; nucleotides not matched to a gene: 2. The CDR3 has 13 amino acids. Germline V gene data show CDR1 as SGHKS and CDR2 as YYEKEE (reference sequence). 5'RACE employing 10-nucleotide random UMIs yielded the cDNA. Every sequencing run returned over 200 million TCR-beta sequences, which were derived from 15-18 subjects. TCRdb re-called the 5' RACE reads through MiXCR, storing one row per CDR3 protein. This sample has 55,000 to 70,000 distinct CDR3 sequences; about an eighth occur once, and the top ten carry 1.8%. This sample was taken from a study of neurological immune-mediated disorders. 2 million PBMCs stored at -80 C were the source of the unsorted libraries.

The V call is TRBV5-5, the J call TRBJ2-5; 7 bases agree with TRBD1. The clonotype was recovered from a man aged 55 to 69 in good health. The sample was PBMCs. The CDR3 is CASSLDRGKTQYF. The CDR3 DNA sequence: TGTGCCAGCAGCTTGGACAGGGGCAAGACCCAGTACTTC.